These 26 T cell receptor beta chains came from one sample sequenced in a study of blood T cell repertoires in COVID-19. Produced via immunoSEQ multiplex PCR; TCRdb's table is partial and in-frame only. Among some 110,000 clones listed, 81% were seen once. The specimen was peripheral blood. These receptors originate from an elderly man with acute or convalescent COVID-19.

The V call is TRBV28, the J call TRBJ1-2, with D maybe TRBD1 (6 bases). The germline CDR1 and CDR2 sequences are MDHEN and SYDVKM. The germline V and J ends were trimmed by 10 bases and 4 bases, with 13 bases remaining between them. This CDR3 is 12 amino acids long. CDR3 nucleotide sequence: TGTGCCACCCGAGGACAGAGCTATGGCTACACCTTC. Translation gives CATRGQSYGYTF.

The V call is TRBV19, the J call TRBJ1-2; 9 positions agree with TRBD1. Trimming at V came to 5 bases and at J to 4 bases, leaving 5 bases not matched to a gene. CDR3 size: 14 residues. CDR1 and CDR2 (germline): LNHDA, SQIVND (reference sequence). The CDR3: CASSAQGAGYGYTF. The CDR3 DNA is TGTGCCAGTAGTGCACAGGGGGCAGGCTATGGCTACACCTTC.

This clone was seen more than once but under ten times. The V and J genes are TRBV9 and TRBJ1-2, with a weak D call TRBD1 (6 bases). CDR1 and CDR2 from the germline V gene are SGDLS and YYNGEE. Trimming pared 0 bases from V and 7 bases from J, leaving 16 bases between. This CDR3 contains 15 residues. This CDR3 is CASSVGGRGRRGYTF. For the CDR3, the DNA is TGTGCCAGCAGCGTAGGCGGCAGGGGAAGGCGTGGCTACACCTTC.

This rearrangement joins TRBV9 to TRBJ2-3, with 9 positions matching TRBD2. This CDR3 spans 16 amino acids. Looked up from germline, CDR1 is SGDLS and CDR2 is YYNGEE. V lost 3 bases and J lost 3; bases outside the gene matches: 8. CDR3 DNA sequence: TGTGCCAGCAGCGCCCTAAGCGGGAGGAATACAGATACGCAGTATTTT. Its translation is CASSALSGRNTDTQYF.

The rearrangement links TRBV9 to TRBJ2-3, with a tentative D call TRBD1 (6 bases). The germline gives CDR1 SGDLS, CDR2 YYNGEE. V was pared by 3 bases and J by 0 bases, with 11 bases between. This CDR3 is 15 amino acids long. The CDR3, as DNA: TGTGCCAGCAGCGCATACAGGGAAAGCACAGATACGCAGTATTTT. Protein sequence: CASSAYRESTDTQYF.

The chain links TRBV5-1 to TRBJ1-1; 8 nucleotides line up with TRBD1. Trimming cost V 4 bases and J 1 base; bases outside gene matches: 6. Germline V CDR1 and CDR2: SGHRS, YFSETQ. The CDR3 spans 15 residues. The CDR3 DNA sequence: TGCGCCAGCAGCATTGGACAGGGAAGGAACACTGAAGCTTTCTTT. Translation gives CASSIGQGRNTEAFF.

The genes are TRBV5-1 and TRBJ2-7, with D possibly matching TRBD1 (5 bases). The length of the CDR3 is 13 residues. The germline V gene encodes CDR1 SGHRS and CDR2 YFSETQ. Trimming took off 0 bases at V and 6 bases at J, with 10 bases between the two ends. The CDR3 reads CASSLEGAVEQYF. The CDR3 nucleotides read TGCGCCAGCAGCTTGGAAGGGGCCGTCGAGCAGTACTTC.

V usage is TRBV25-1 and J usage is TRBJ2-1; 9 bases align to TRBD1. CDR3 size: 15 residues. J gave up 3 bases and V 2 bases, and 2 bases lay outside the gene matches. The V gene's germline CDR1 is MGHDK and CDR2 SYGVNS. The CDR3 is CASSEDRGYYNEQFF. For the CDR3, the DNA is TGTGCCAGCAGTGAAGACAGGGGGTACTACAATGAGCAGTTCTTC.

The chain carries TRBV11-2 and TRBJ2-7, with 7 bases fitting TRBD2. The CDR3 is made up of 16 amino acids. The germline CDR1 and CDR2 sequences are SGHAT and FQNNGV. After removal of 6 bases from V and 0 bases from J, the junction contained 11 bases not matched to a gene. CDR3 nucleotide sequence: TGTGCCAGCAGTTCTACCAAAGCGGGGAGCTCCTACGAGCAGTACTTC. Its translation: CASSSTKAGSSYEQYF.

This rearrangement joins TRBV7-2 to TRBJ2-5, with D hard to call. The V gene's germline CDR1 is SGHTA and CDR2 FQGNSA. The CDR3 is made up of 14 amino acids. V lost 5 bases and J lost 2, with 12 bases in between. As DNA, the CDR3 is TGTGCCAGCAGCCAAGGCGGTTCTCAAGAGACCCAGTACTTC. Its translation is CASSQGGSQETQYF.

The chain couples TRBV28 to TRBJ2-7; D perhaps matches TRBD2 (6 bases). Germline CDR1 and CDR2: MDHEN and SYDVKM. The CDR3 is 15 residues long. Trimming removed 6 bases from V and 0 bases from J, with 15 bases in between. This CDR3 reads CASSDQDYSSYEQYF. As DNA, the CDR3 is TGTGCCAGCAGCGACCAGGACTATAGCTCCTACGAGCAGTACTTC. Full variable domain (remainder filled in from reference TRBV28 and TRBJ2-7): DVKVTQSSRYLVKRTGEKVFLECVQDMDHENMFWYRQDPGLGLRLIYFSYDVKMKEKGDIPEGYSVSREKKERFSLILESASTNQTSMYLCASSDQDYSSYEQYFGPGTRLTVT.

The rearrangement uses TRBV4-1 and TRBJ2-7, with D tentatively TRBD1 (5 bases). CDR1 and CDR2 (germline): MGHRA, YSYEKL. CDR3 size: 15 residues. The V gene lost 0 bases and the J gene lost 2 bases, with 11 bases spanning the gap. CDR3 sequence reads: CASSQDPQGTYEQYF. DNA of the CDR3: TGCGCCAGCAGCCAAGATCCCCAGGGAACCTACGAGCAGTACTTC.

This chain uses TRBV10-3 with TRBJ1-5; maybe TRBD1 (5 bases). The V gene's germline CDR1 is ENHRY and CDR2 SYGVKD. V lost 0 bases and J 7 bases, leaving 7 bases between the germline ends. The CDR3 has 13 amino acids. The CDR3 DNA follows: TGTGCCATCAGTGAGTCGGGGGGGCAGCCCCAGCATTTT. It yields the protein CAISESGGQPQHF.

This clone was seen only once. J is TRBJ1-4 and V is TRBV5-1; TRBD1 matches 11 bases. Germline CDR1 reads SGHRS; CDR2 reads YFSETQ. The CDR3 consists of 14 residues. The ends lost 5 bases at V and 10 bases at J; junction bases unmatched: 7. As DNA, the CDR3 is TGCGCCAGCAGTCCCGGGACAGGGGGGGGAAAACTGTTTTTT. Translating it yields CASSPGTGGGKLFF.

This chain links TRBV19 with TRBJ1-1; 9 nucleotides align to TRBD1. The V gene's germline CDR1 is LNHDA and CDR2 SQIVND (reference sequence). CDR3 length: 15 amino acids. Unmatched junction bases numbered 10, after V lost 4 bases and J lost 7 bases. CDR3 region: CASSTLTGGGHEAFF. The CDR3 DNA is TGTGCCAGTAGTACCCTTACAGGGGGCGGCCATGAAGCTTTCTTT.

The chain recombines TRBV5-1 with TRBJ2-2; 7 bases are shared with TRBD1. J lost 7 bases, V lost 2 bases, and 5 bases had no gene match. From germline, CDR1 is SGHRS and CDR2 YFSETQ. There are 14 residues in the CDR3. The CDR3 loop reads CASSLDRVLGELFF. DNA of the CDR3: TGCGCCAGCAGCTTAGACAGGGTCCTCGGGGAGCTGTTTTTT.

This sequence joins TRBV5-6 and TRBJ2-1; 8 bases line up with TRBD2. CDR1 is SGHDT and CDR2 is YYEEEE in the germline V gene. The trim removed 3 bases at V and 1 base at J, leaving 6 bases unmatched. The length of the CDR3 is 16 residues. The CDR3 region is CASSYRTSWSYNEQFF. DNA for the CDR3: TGTGCCAGCAGCTACCGGACTAGCTGGTCCTACAATGAGCAGTTCTTC.

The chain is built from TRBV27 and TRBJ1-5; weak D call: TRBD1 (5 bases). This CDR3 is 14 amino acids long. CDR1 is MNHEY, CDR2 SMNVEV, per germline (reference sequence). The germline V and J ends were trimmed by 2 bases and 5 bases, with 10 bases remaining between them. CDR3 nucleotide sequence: TGTGCCAGCAGTTTAGGGCAGGGCCATCAGCCCCAGCATTTT. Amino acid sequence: CASSLGQGHQPQHF.

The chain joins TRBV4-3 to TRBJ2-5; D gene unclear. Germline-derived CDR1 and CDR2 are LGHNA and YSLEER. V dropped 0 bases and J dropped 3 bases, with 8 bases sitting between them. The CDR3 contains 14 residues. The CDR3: CASSQEFLEETQYF. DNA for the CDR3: TGCGCCAGCAGCCAAGAATTCCTTGAAGAGACCCAGTACTTC.

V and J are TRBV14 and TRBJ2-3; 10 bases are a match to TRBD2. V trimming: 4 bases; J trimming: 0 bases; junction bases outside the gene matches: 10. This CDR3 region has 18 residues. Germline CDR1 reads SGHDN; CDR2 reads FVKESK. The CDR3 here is CASSPIRTSGLSTDTQYF. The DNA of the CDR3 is TGTGCCAGCAGCCCAATCCGGACTAGCGGCCTGAGCACAGATACGCAGTATTTT.

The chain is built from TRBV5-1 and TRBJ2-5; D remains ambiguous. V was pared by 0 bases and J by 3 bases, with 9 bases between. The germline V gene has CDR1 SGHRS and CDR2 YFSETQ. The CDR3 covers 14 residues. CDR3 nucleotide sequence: TGCGCCAGCAGCTTGGCCGCGAGGAAAGAGACCCAGTACTTC. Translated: CASSLAARKETQYF.

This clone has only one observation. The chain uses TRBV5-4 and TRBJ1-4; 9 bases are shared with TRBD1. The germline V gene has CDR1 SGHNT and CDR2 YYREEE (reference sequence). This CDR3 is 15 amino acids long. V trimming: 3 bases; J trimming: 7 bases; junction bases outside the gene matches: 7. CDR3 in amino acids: CASSSITGGGEKLFF. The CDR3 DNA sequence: TGTGCCAGCAGCTCAATAACAGGGGGCGGTGAAAAACTGTTTTTT.

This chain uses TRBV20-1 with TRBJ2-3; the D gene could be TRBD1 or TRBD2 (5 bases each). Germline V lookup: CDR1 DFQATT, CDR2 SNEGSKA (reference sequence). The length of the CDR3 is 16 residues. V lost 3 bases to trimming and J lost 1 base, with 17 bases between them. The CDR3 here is CSASSVRRGRTDTQYF. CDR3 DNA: TGCAGTGCTAGTAGCGTACGAAGGGGCCGCACAGATACGCAGTATTTT.

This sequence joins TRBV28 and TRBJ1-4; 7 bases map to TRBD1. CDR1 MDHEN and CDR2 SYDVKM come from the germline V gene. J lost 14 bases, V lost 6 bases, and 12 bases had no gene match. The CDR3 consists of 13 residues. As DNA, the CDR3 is TGTGCCAGCAGGCCCGGGACAGAAATTTGGCTGTTTTTT. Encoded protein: CASRPGTEIWLFF.

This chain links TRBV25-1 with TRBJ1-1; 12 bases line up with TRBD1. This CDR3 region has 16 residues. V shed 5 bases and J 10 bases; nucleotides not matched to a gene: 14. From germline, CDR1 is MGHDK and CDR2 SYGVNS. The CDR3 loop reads CASSQSRDRGLTGAFF. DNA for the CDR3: TGTGCCAGCAGTCAAAGCCGGGACAGGGGGCTTACGGGAGCTTTCTTT.

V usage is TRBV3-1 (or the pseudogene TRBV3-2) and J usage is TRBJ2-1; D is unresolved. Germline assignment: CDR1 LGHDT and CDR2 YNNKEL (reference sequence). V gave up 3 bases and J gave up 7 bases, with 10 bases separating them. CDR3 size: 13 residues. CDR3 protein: CASSHGPNNEQFF. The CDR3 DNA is TGTGCCAGCAGCCATGGTCCTAATAATGAGCAGTTCTTC.